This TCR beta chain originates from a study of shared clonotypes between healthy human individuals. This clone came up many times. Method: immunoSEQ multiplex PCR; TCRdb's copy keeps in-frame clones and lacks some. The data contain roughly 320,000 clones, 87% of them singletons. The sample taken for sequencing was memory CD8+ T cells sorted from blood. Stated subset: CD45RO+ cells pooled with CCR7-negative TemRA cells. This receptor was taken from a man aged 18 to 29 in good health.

The CDR3 spells CASSWVSHTDTQYF. The CDR3 DNA reads TGTGCCAGCAGTTGGGTCAGCCACACAGATACGCAGTATTTT. This chain links TRBV27 with TRBJ2-3; D gene uncertain. Germline loops: CDR1 MNHEY, CDR2 SMNVEV (reference sequence). The CDR3 has 14 residues. V was clipped by 4 bases and J by 2 bases, with 10 bases between them.